This paragraph reports one T cell receptor (beta chain). This entry is derived from a study of CD8+CD57+ T cells in acquired aplastic anemia. This CDR3 is built from 17 residues. V lost 3 bases to trimming and J lost 0 bases, with 15 bases between them. Germline V gene lookup returns CDR1 LNHDA and CDR2 SQIVND (reference sequence). TCR beta VDJ and CDR3 profiles were obtained from a genomic DNA template. TCRdb used MiXCR to reprocess the reads, holding one entry per CDR3 protein. The data show approximately 200,000 distinct CDR3 sequences, 40% to 60% seen once. It was patients with CD8+CD57+ cell expansion by flow cytometry who were chosen for sequencing.

The sequence came from a human donor with aplastic anemia. The rearrangement joins TRBV19 to TRBJ1-5; TRBD1 might be the D (5 bases). Source material: sorted CD4+, CD8+, or CD8+CD57+ T cells (not recorded which) from PBMCs. DNA for the CDR3: TGTGCCAGTAGTATTCCTCCCTCGGGGGATAGCAATCAGCCCCAGCATTTT. Its protein is CASSIPPSGDSNQPQHF.